The T cell receptor beta chain under discussion was sequenced for a study of PD-L1 blockade in urothelial cancer. Stated time point: peripheral blood 6 weeks after treatment start. Generated by immunoSEQ multiplex PCR, the TCRdb table keeps only in-frame clones and is missing some. In the table there are approximately 79,000 clones, around 93% of which are singletons. The sequence came from an elderly woman with urothelial cancer. The starting material was PBMCs, obtained around atezolizumab (anti-PD-L1) treatment.

The CDR3 region has the DNA TGTGCCAGCTCAGCCCAGGGGGCGCGGTACGAGCAGTACTTC. It codes for CASSAQGARYEQYF. This sequence joins TRBV18 and TRBJ2-7; TRBD1 agrees at 8 bases. J was trimmed by 4 bases and V by 5 bases; bases with no gene match: 7. Germline CDR1 is KGHSH and CDR2 is LQKENI. CDR3 length: 14 residues.